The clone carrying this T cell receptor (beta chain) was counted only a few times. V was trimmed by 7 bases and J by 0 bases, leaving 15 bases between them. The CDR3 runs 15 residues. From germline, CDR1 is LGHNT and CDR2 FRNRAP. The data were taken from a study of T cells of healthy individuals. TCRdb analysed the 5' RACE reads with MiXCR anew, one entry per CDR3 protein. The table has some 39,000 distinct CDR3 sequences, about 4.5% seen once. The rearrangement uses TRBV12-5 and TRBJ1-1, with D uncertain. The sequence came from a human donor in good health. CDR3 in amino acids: CASADPPQVNTEAFF. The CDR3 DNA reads TGTGCTAGTGCCGACCCCCCTCAGGTGAACACTGAAGCTTTCTTT.